This T cell receptor beta chain was sequenced for a study of blood T cell repertoires in COVID-19. Study-wide background: T cells, B-cell-depleted T cells, or PBMCs supplied cDNA or gDNA.

Study processing details: Nucleated cell number was recorded as an estimate derived from reference gene primer amplification. The protocol was immunoSEQ multiplex PCR, while the TCRdb copy is restricted to in-frame clones and leaves out a portion. V, J and clone size were drawn from that table, and D and trimming were deduced from the DNA. The sample holds about 81,000 clones, roughly 91% seen once. This clone is a singleton in its sample. The CDR3 loop spans 17 amino acids. Unmatched junction bases numbered 19, after V lost 7 bases and J lost 9 bases. CDR1 is LGHDT and CDR2 is YNNKEL in the germline V gene (reference sequence).

The rearrangement joins TRBV3-1 (or the pseudogene TRBV3-2) to TRBJ2-1; 9 nucleotides align to TRBD2. The sample was peripheral blood. The TCR comes from a woman aged 45-59 years in a cohort sampled during active COVID-19. This CDR3 reads CASTGSSLAGGPGEQFF. The DNA of the CDR3 is TGTGCCAGCACGGGATCTAGTCTGGCGGGAGGGCCAGGTGAGCAGTTCTTC.